These 25 T cell receptor beta chains share one sample of origin, sequenced in a study of CXCR3-negative and CXCR3-positive naive CD8 T cells. Libraries were UMI-labeled 5' RACE TRB cDNA. One entry per CDR3 protein, without DNA, is what TCRdb gives after re-calling the 5' RACE reads. The sample data list over 35,000 distinct CDR3 sequences. The sample comprised memory CD8+ T cells from blood. All receptors derive from a human donor in good health. Some clones in this sample may be carry-over from other donors' samples.

The chain recombines TRBV29-1 with TRBJ2-5; the TRBD1 assignment by TCRdb is unverifiable without DNA. Germline CDR1 SQVTM, CDR2 ANQGSEA. The CDR3 extends over 12 amino acids. CDR3 protein: CSVGGNEETQYF. The full variable domain, completed using reference TRBV29-1 and TRBJ2-5, is SAVISQKPSRDICQRGTSLTIQCQVDSQVTMMFWYRQQPGQSLTLIATANQGSEATYESGFVIDKFPISRPNLTFSTLTVSNMSPEDSSIYLCSVGGNEETQYFGPGTRLLVL.

J is TRBJ2-5 and V is TRBV29-1; TCRdb reports TRBD2, a call that lacks DNA to check it against. There are 17 residues in the CDR3. Per germline, CDR1 SQVTM and CDR2 ANQGSEA. CDR3 in amino acids: CSVEMYLASGGEETQYF.

The rearrangement joins TRBV28 to TRBJ1-1. CDR1 is MDHEN and CDR2 is SYDVKM in the germline V gene. This CDR3 region has 14 residues. The CDR3 loop is CASSLPDPNTEAFF.

The J gene is TRBJ2-3, the V gene TRBV29-1; TCRdb's D gene call, TRBD2, goes unchecked for lack of DNA. The CDR3 is 17 amino acids. In germline, CDR1 is SQVTM, CDR2 ANQGSEA. CDR3 sequence: CSVEGTSGGRTTDTQYF.

The chain recombines TRBV29-1 with TRBJ1-1; the TCRdb D gene call, TRBD1, has no DNA to confirm it. The CDR3 runs 13 residues. Looked up from germline, CDR1 is SQVTM and CDR2 is ANQGSEA. The chain's CDR3 is CSVEYARGLEAFF.

The chain couples TRBV21-1 to TRBJ2-7; absent DNA, TCRdb's TRBD2 call cannot be checked. TRBV21-1 is flagged as a pseudogene. The CDR3 totals 17 residues. This chain's CDR3 is CASSKRLGLDCYYQQYF.

The chain employs TRBV7-9 and TRBJ2-1. Germline V lookup: CDR1 SEHNR, CDR2 FQNEAQ (reference sequence). The CDR3 is 11 amino acids. CDR3 region: CASSLADEQFF.

The chain joins TRBV6-2 or TRBV6-3 to TRBJ1-2; TCRdb calls TRBD1, which cannot be checked without DNA. Germline loops: CDR1 MNHEY, CDR2 SVGEGT. The CDR3 is 17 amino acids. This chain's CDR3 is CASSYTQRTPGIYGYTF.

J is TRBJ2-7 and V is TRBV11-2. This CDR3 comprises 14 residues. Germline CDR1 reads SGHAT; CDR2 reads FQNNGV. CDR3 region: CASSFQSASYEQYF.

The chain links TRBV28 to TRBJ1-2. The CDR3 consists of 14 residues. CDR1 MDHEN and CDR2 SYDVKM come from the germline V gene. This CDR3 reads CASSPLRTHYGYTF.

The V and J genes are TRBV6-2 or TRBV6-3 and TRBJ2-2; the TRBD2 assignment by TCRdb is unverifiable without DNA. There are 15 residues in the CDR3. CDR1 and CDR2 from the germline V gene are MNHEY and SVGEGT. CDR3 amino acids: CASSPGLADTGELFF.

V usage is TRBV7-6 and J usage is TRBJ2-3; TCRdb lists TRBD2, though no DNA is available to test this call. CDR1 is SGHVS, CDR2 FNYEAQ, per germline. This CDR3 has 14 amino acids. The chain's CDR3 is CASTEGGWADTQYF.

The genes are TRBV7-2 and TRBJ2-1; TCRdb outputs TRBD1, but without DNA this stays unchecked. This CDR3 is built from 15 residues. CDR1 is SGHTA and CDR2 is FQGNSA in the germline V gene. The CDR3 sequence: CASSFPPETLREQFF.

The rearrangement joins TRBV7-9 to TRBJ1-1; TCRdb returns TRBD1, unconfirmable since there is no DNA. This CDR3 spans 15 amino acids. Germline V gene data show CDR1 as SEHNR and CDR2 as FQNEAQ (reference sequence). CDR3: CASSQWGHSNTEAFF.

This chain links TRBV25-1 with TRBJ2-5; TCRdb reports TRBD1, a call that lacks DNA to check it against. CDR3 length: 15 amino acids. Per the germline V gene, CDR1 is MGHDK and CDR2 is SYGVNS. Here the CDR3 reads CASSEWGSSSETQYF.

This chain connects TRBV7-8 to TRBJ1-1. The CDR3 extends over 13 amino acids. Looked up from germline, CDR1 is SGHVS and CDR2 is FQNEAQ. CDR3 sequence reads: CASRPPINTEAFF.

J is TRBJ2-1 and V is TRBV20-1; TCRdb calls TRBD2, which cannot be checked without DNA. This CDR3 contains 16 residues. Germline loops: CDR1 DFQATT, CDR2 SNEGSKA (reference sequence). CDR3 in amino acids: CSATSSGGPSYNEQFF.

V usage is TRBV20-1 and J usage is TRBJ2-3; TCRdb's D call of TRBD2 is untestable without DNA. Germline V CDR1 and CDR2: DFQATT, SNEGSKA (reference sequence). The CDR3 length is 14 residues. The CDR3 here is CSARGRDYRVTQYF.

This clonotype is deemed medium-sized by its frequency. The CDR3 spells CASSPGTGANVLTF. The chain joins TRBV6-4 to TRBJ2-6; TCRdb calls TRBD1, which cannot be checked without DNA. This CDR3 region has 14 residues. Germline-derived CDR1 and CDR2 are MRHNA and SNTAGT.

The chain employs TRBV6-4 and TRBJ2-1. The CDR3 has 13 residues. CDR1 is MRHNA, CDR2 SNTAGT, per germline. CDR3 loop: CASSLDSNNEQFF.

This clonotype is classed as medium-sized by frequency. The V and J genes are TRBV4-3 and TRBJ2-1. The CDR3 totals 15 residues. Per germline, CDR1 LGHNA and CDR2 YSLEER. CDR3 sequence reads: CASSQGQGNYNEQFF.

The gene calls are TRBV5-5 and TRBJ2-7; the D call from TCRdb, TRBD2, cannot be confirmed without DNA. There are 14 residues in the CDR3. Germline V gives CDR1 SGHKS, CDR2 YYEKEE (reference sequence). The CDR3 sequence: CASSRLGLAREQYF.

The J gene is TRBJ2-2, the V gene TRBV6-5. CDR1 and CDR2 from the germline V gene are MNHEY and SVGAGI. CDR3 length equals 13 residues. CDR3 amino acids: CASSYRIYGELFF.

The genes are TRBV29-1 and TRBJ2-5; lacking DNA, the TRBD1 call made by TCRdb goes unchecked. The CDR3 totals 13 residues. Germline assignment: CDR1 SQVTM and CDR2 ANQGSEA. This CDR3 is CSVGDGPKNTQYF.

The chain has TRBV5-1 and TRBJ2-1; TCRdb reports TRBD1, a call that lacks DNA to check it against. CDR1 and CDR2 from the germline V gene are SGHRS and YFSETQ. The CDR3 has 15 amino acids. The CDR3 is CASSSSGTYGNEQFF.